This T cell receptor beta chain was found in a study of T cell responses to AZD1222 COVID-19 vaccine. General study findings and limits: Repertoire sampling was restricted to post-peak T cell response timepoints.

V shed 0 bases and J shed 2 bases, with 0 bases lying between them. Germline lookup yields CDR1 GTSNPN and CDR2 SVGIG (reference sequence). This CDR3 is built from 11 residues. Profiling relied on immunoSEQ multiplex PCR, and the TCRdb table lists in-frame clones only, not all of them. The sample lists around 100,000 clones; 90% were seen once. Concerning this clone itself: Its antigen remains unknown.

Sequences were derived from peripheral blood, sampled on day 0 of AZD1222 vaccination. The chain is built from TRBV30 and TRBJ2-3; D gene ambiguous. The receptor was derived from an adult in good health. CDR3 in amino acids: CAWSVTDTQYF. The CDR3 DNA follows: TGTGCCTGGAGTGTCACAGATACGCAGTATTTT.